The 6 T cell receptor beta chains given below trace back to one sample, sequenced in a study of T-cell reconstitution after alpha-beta-depleted transplantation in children (dated by TCRdb to between 2015 and 2016). The treatment or condition label here, explained by the study, means: allogeneic hematopoietic cell transplantation with graft depleted of TCRalphabeta T cells and CD19 B cells. Library method: PCR. The run used an Illumina HiSeq 2500. TCR library preparation used molecular barcoding, with unique molecular identifiers applied to normalize quantification of the TCRbeta repertoire. TCRdb handled the public reads itself, with Q25 trimming in fastp and clone calling in MiXCR, and kept productive beta chains. Merged by CDR3 protein, the rows form single entries marked with the most common genes and DNA. The sample data list about 600,000 distinct CDR3 sequences, and approximately 22% of these were observed just once. Less than 15% of the sample lies in the top ten.

The specimen was PBMCs, mostly from graft donor cells, collected 360 days after TCRalphabeta/CD19-depleted stem cell transplant. These receptors all stem from a boy younger than two who had a stem cell transplant for acute myeloid leukemia, so the T cells may come from the graft donor.

This clonotype was seen at least ten times. V gene TRBV7-2 combines with J gene TRBJ2-1; tentatively, D is TRBD1 (6 bases). Deletions cut 6 bases from V and 9 bases from J, with 18 bases between. Per the germline V gene, CDR1 is SGHTA and CDR2 is FQGNSA. The CDR3 has 14 residues. CDR3 sequence reads: CASRPGHPRGEQFF. CDR3 in DNA: TGTGCCAGCAGGCCGGGACATCCCAGGGGTGAGCAGTTCTTC.

In its sample, this clonotype was seen a few times. The J gene is TRBJ2-3, the V gene TRBV6-1; D gene uncertain. The germline V and J ends were trimmed by 7 bases and 2 bases, with 10 bases remaining between them. CDR3 length: 13 amino acids. Germline assignment: CDR1 MNHNS and CDR2 SASEGT. The CDR3 bases are TGTGCCAGCACTACCGGCAACACAGATACGCAGTATTTT. Encoded protein: CASTTGNTDTQYF.

This clonotype was observed a handful of times. The chain is built from TRBV7-8 and TRBJ2-3; D not resolved. Germline V lookup: CDR1 SGHVS, CDR2 FQNEAQ. V gave up 5 bases and J gave up 0 bases, with 12 bases separating them. CDR3 length equals 15 residues. The CDR3 DNA sequence: TGTGCCAGCAGCCCTCGAATCGCTAGCACAGATACGCAGTATTTT. Translating gives CASSPRIASTDTQYF.

This clonotype was seen ten or more times. V usage is TRBV7-9 and J usage is TRBJ2-2; 9 nucleotides agree with TRBD2. The CDR3 extends over 16 amino acids. The V gene's germline CDR1 is SEHNR and CDR2 FQNEAQ (reference sequence). Germline trimming cut 0 bases from V and 3 bases from J; bases unmatched to any gene: 2. CDR3 in DNA: TGTGCCAGCAGCTTAGCGACTAGCGGCTACACCGGGGAGCTGTTTTTT. Protein product: CASSLATSGYTGELFF.

This clonotype was picked up a small number of times. V gene TRBV6-5 combines with J gene TRBJ1-1; maybe TRBD1 (5 bases). The CDR3 has 15 residues. The germline V and J ends were trimmed by 4 bases and 4 bases, with 16 bases remaining between them. The V gene's germline CDR1 is MNHEY and CDR2 SVGAGI. CDR3 in DNA: TGTGCCAGCAGTTCCAGGTGGGGCCGGCTCACTGAAGCTTTCTTT. Residues: CASSSRWGRLTEAFF.

This clonotype showed up just a few times. This chain connects TRBV6-5 to TRBJ2-5; no clear D. With 0 bases removed from V and 5 bases from J, the gap between germline ends came to 19 bases. The CDR3 totals 17 residues. Germline assignment: CDR1 MNHEY and CDR2 SVGAGI. CDR3: CASSYSTVGWGRETQYF. CDR3 DNA sequence: TGTGCCAGCAGTTACTCGACTGTGGGGTGGGGTAGGGAGACCCAGTACTTC.